These T cell receptor beta chains were read from a single sample in a study of T cell changes during pregnancy in multiple sclerosis. Method: immunoSEQ multiplex PCR; TCRdb's copy keeps in-frame clones and lacks some. The table lists roughly 77,000 clones, roughly 92% of them singletons. Sequences were derived from peripheral blood, sampled in the second trimester of pregnancy. These receptors were taken from a female donor with multiple sclerosis, enrolled in a pregnancy study. Each CDR3 is given with its conserved first and last residue. A D gene is named only where the DNA matches it firmly. Size tells how often a clone was seen (once, few, many) or the class of an expanded clone, and some rows leave it out.

CDR3nt: TGTGCCAGCAGCTTGTCGAGCGGGGGGCCGCAGTACTTC; CDR3aa: CASSLSSGGPQYF; abundance: -; j_gene: TRBJ2-7; d_gene: TRBD2; v_gene: TRBV5-6
CDR3nt: TGCGCCAGCAGTCCAGCGGGAGAGACCTACGAGCAGTACTTC; CDR3aa: CASSPAGETYEQYF; abundance: -; j_gene: TRBJ2-7; d_gene: TRBD2; v_gene: TRBV4-1
CDR3nt: TGTGCCAGCAGCGGGACTAGGACTACCCAGTACTTC; CDR3aa: CASSGTRTTQYF; abundance: -; j_gene: TRBJ2-5; d_gene: TRBD2; v_gene: TRBV2
CDR3nt: TGTGCCAGCAGCTTCCTCACGACGGGTGAAATGGACACCTTC; CDR3aa: CASSFLTTGEMDTF; abundance: once; j_gene: TRBJ1-2; d_gene: -; v_gene: TRBV5-8
CDR3nt: TGTGCCAGCAGTTACCAAGCGGGGGGGAGGACAGATACGCAGTATTTT; CDR3aa: CASSYQAGGRTDTQYF; abundance: -; j_gene: TRBJ2-3; d_gene: TRBD2; v_gene: TRBV28
CDR3nt: TGTGCCTGGCACCGGGACACCTACTACAATGAGCAGTTCTTC; CDR3aa: CAWHRDTYYNEQFF; abundance: -; j_gene: TRBJ2-1; d_gene: -; v_gene: TRBV30
CDR3nt: TGTGCCACCAGCAGACCCCGGGGGGGGGCAGATGAAAAACTGTTTTTT; CDR3aa: CATSRPRGGADEKLFF; abundance: -; j_gene: TRBJ1-4; d_gene: -; v_gene: TRBV15
CDR3nt: TGTGCCAGTAGTACGCCGGGAGCGGGACACCGTGGTGAGCAGTTCTTC; CDR3aa: CASSTPGAGHRGEQFF; abundance: -; j_gene: TRBJ2-1; d_gene: -; v_gene: TRBV19
CDR3nt: TGTGCCAGCAGCTTAGCGCTCTTAAGCGGGATCCGCGAGCAGTACTTC; CDR3aa: CASSLALLSGIREQYF; abundance: -; j_gene: TRBJ2-7; d_gene: TRBD2; v_gene: TRBV7-2
CDR3nt: TGTGCTAGTGGTTTGGTAGGGGGCGGGAGGCCGTCCTACGAGCAGTACTTC; CDR3aa: CASGLVGGGRPSYEQYF; abundance: once; j_gene: TRBJ2-7; d_gene: -; v_gene: TRBV12-5
CDR3nt: TGTGCTAGTGGTCAAGGGGGCGTGGATACGCAGTATTTT; CDR3aa: CASGQGGVDTQYF; abundance: -; j_gene: TRBJ2-3; d_gene: TRBD1; v_gene: TRBV12-5
CDR3nt: TGTGCCAGCAGTGATTGGACAGGGGCCAGGGAAAAACTGTTTTTT; CDR3aa: CASSDWTGAREKLFF; abundance: -; j_gene: TRBJ1-4; d_gene: TRBD1; v_gene: TRBV25-1
CDR3nt: TGTGCCAGCAGTCCTAGCGGGGGGGCTAGGACCGGGGAGCTGTTTTTT; CDR3aa: CASSPSGGARTGELFF; abundance: -; j_gene: TRBJ2-2; d_gene: TRBD2; v_gene: TRBV2
CDR3nt: TGTGCCAGCAGCTCCTCAACAGGGATCGGGGAGCTGTTTTTT; CDR3aa: CASSSSTGIGELFF; abundance: once; j_gene: TRBJ2-2; d_gene: -; v_gene: TRBV11-1
CDR3nt: TGTGCCAGCAGCACGACTAGCCGTTCTGTCAATGAGCAGTTCTTC; CDR3aa: CASSTTSRSVNEQFF; abundance: once; j_gene: TRBJ2-1; d_gene: TRBD2; v_gene: TRBV5-6
CDR3nt: TGTGCCAGCAGTCGCACACAGGGTGGGATGCAGCCCCAGCATTTT; CDR3aa: CASSRTQGGMQPQHF; abundance: -; j_gene: TRBJ1-5; d_gene: -; v_gene: TRBV6-5
CDR3nt: TGTGCCAGCAGCTTGGAGGGACACCACTCTGGAAACACCATATATTTT; CDR3aa: CASSLEGHHSGNTIYF; abundance: once; j_gene: TRBJ1-3; d_gene: -; v_gene: TRBV5-6
CDR3nt: TGTGCCACCGCCTTAGGGAGATTGAACACTGAAGCTTTCTTT; CDR3aa: CATALGRLNTEAFF; abundance: -; j_gene: TRBJ1-1; d_gene: -; v_gene: TRBV19
CDR3nt: TGTGCCAGCAGCCTGACTAGCGGGACGGGTCGCGAGCAGTACTTC; CDR3aa: CASSLTSGTGREQYF; abundance: -; j_gene: TRBJ2-7; d_gene: TRBD2; v_gene: TRBV14
CDR3nt: TGTGCCAGCAGCTTAGCGGGGGGGCGCTACGAGCAGTACTTC; CDR3aa: CASSLAGGRYEQYF; abundance: -; j_gene: TRBJ2-7; d_gene: -; v_gene: TRBV7-9
CDR3nt: TGTGCCAGCAGCTTAGGCGCCGGAGAAAATCAGCCCCAGCATTTT; CDR3aa: CASSLGAGENQPQHF; abundance: -; j_gene: TRBJ1-5; d_gene: -; v_gene: TRBV13
CDR3nt: TGTGCCAGCAGCCAAAACAGGGAGTACGAGCAGTACTTC; CDR3aa: CASSQNREYEQYF; abundance: -; j_gene: TRBJ2-7; d_gene: -; v_gene: TRBV7-8